The 5 T cell receptor beta chains given below trace back to one sample, sequenced in a study of response to subunit inactivated influenza vaccine. One entry per CDR3 protein, called by TCRdb with MiXCR from the RT-PCR reads. The sample lists some 600,000 distinct CDR3 sequences; around 13% were seen once. The starting material was PBMCs from blood, obtained less than 15 days before vaccination. The receptors come from a man aged 50-59 years who received an inactivated influenza vaccine.

Only a few counts were recorded for this clonotype. The rearrangement links TRBV12-3 or TRBV12-4 to TRBJ1-3; D not resolved. The CDR3 contains 15 residues. Trimming cost V 2 bases and J 0 bases, with 8 bases left between them. Here the CDR3 reads CASSLNTGSGNTIYF. DNA of the CDR3: TGTGCCAGCAGTTTAAACACCGGCTCTGGAAACACCATATATTTT.

This clonotype was found many times. The chain links TRBV5-5 to TRBJ1-1, with D possibly being TRBD1 (6 bases). V dropped 6 bases and J dropped 0 bases, with 15 bases sitting between them. The CDR3 is 15 amino acids. In germline, CDR1 is SGHKS, CDR2 YYEKEE (reference sequence). The CDR3 nucleotides read TGTGCCAGCATTCTACTAGGGACAATGAACACTGAAGCTTTCTTT. It translates to CASILLGTMNTEAFF.

A word on this clonotype: The junction does not match germline at one end; this may be a read error. The rearrangement uses TRBV11-2 and TRBJ2-1; 13 bases agree with TRBD2. CDR1 SGHAT and CDR2 FQNNGV come from the germline V gene. This CDR3 region has 13 residues. CDR3 bases: TGTGCCAGCAGCGTGACCACTAGCGGGGGGGCGGTCTTC. Its protein is CASSVTTSGGAVF.

This chain joins TRBV9 and TRBJ2-5; possible D gene TRBD1, 5 bases. Looked up from germline, CDR1 is SGDLS and CDR2 is YYNGEE. The CDR3 covers 15 residues. The V gene lost 0 bases and the J gene lost 4 bases, with 13 bases spanning the gap. CDR3 loop: CASSVGTTSRETQYF. In nucleotides, the CDR3 is TGTGCCAGCAGCGTAGGGACAACCAGTCGAGAGACCCAGTACTTC.

This clonotype was observed at least ten times. This CDR3 is CASRRTGGTNNEQFF. The CDR3 nucleotides read TGTGCCAGCAGACGGACAGGGGGGACTAACAATGAGCAGTTCTTC. The genes are TRBV6-1 and TRBJ2-1; 10 bases align to TRBD1. J gave up 5 bases and V 6 bases, and 7 bases lay outside the gene matches. Germline V gives CDR1 MNHNS, CDR2 SASEGT. CDR3 size: 15 residues.